Below are 15 T cell receptor beta chains sequenced from a single sample in a study of shared clonotypes between healthy human individuals. The table came from immunoSEQ multiplex PCR; TCRdb's copy has only in-frame clones and leaves some out. Counted here are roughly 1,500,000 clones, approximately 98.5% occurring once; the ten biggest clones make up 0.36%. The specimen was naive CD4+ T cells sorted from blood. Subset indicated: CD45RA+ positively selected. The receptors originated from a man in his thirties or forties in good health.

This rearrangement joins TRBV10-3 to TRBJ1-3; weak D call: TRBD1 (5 bases). Germline V gene sequence: CDR1 ENHRY, CDR2 SYGVKD. The CDR3 has 15 amino acids. Trimming removed 3 bases from V and 4 bases from J, with 13 bases in between. CDR3 in amino acids: CAISETQGLGNTIYF. DNA of the CDR3: TGTGCCATCAGTGAAACCCAGGGACTAGGAAACACCATATATTTT.

The chain joins TRBV5-5 to TRBJ2-4; D remains ambiguous. The CDR3 runs 14 residues. Germline CDR1 reads SGHKS; CDR2 reads YYEKEE (reference sequence). V lost 1 base to trimming and J lost 0 bases, with 5 bases between them. CDR3 protein: CASSLTQAKNIQYF. The CDR3 bases are TGTGCCAGCAGCTTGACACAAGCCAAAAACATTCAGTACTTC.

The chain links TRBV9 to TRBJ2-2; the match to TRBD1 covers 9 bases. This CDR3 spans 19 amino acids. Germline V gene lookup returns CDR1 SGDLS and CDR2 YYNGEE. Trimming took 0 bases from V and 8 from J; bases not matched to a gene: 17. CDR3 coding DNA: TGTGCCAGCAGCGTAGTAGTAGACCCCGTTAGGGACAGGGAGGGGGAGCTGTTTTTT. Amino acid sequence: CASSVVVDPVRDREGELFF.

V and J are TRBV21-1 and TRBJ1-5. TRBV21-1 is reported as a pseudogene. The CDR3 has 16 amino acids. CDR3 protein: CASSKAGAGYNQPQHF. The CDR3, as DNA: TGTGCCAGCAGCAAAGCAGGGGCGGGGTACAATCAGCCCCAGCATTTT.

The chain joins TRBV2 to TRBJ1-2, with 7 bases aligning to TRBD1. There are 13 residues in the CDR3. Germline-derived CDR1 and CDR2 are SNHLY and FYNNEI. V lost 8 bases and J lost 3; bases outside the gene matches: 6. CDR3 region: CASSQGLDYGYTF. The CDR3 nucleotides read TGTGCCAGCTCACAGGGGCTGGACTATGGCTACACCTTC.

The rearrangement links TRBV6-6 to TRBJ2-7; 10 bases line up with TRBD2. The CDR3 has 15 amino acids. The V segment lost 4 bases and the J segment 6 bases; nucleotides outside the gene matches: 9. Germline CDR1 and CDR2: MNHNY and SVGAGI (reference sequence). The CDR3 is CASSFTGTSAFEQYF. CDR3 DNA: TGTGCCAGCAGTTTCACCGGGACTAGCGCCTTCGAGCAGTACTTC.

The chain carries TRBV6-1 and TRBJ2-1, with D possibly TRBD2 on 6 matching bases. This CDR3 is 12 amino acids long. Germline CDR1 and CDR2: MNHNS and SASEGT. Trimming cost V 4 bases and J 7 bases, with 8 bases left between them. In DNA, the CDR3 is TGTGCCAGCAGTGCGACTAGTAATGAGCAGTTCTTC. It is translated as CASSATSNEQFF.

The V and J genes are TRBV7-2 and TRBJ2-1; D is perhaps TRBD2 (7 bases). Germline V gives CDR1 SGHTA, CDR2 FQGNSA. V shed 4 bases and J shed 7 bases, with 23 bases lying between them. The CDR3 extends over 17 amino acids. CDR3 DNA sequence: TGTGCCAGCAGCTCCTCAAGCGGTCCGGGGGGCAGGAATGAGCAGTTCTTC. Protein sequence: CASSSSSGPGGRNEQFF.

V is TRBV18 and J is TRBJ2-2; D is undetermined. Trimming shortened V by 4 bases and J by 1 base, and 13 bases separated the two germline ends. The germline V gene encodes CDR1 KGHSH and CDR2 LQKENI. The CDR3 consists of 16 residues. The CDR3 coding sequence is TGTGCCAGCTCACATAAGAGGATCCTGAACACCGGGGAGCTGTTTTTT. Translating gives CASSHKRILNTGELFF.

The chain joins TRBV4-1 to TRBJ2-7; 8 bases line up with TRBD1. CDR3 length equals 16 residues. Germline CDR1 is MGHRA and CDR2 is YSYEKL. With V trimmed by 3 bases and J by 2 bases, 9 bases remained unmatched. CDR3 in DNA: TGCGCCAGCAGCCAGGCGGGACAGGTACGAGCCTACGAGCAGTACTTC. Translated: CASSQAGQVRAYEQYF.

This clone was found once. This chain joins TRBV6-1 and TRBJ2-3; D unclear. CDR3 length: 13 amino acids. In germline, CDR1 is MNHNS, CDR2 SASEGT. Trimming took off 7 bases at V and 5 bases at J, with 13 bases between the two ends. CDR3 nucleotides: TGTGCCAGCATTAAGTTTCCCAAAGATACGCAGTATTTT. Its translation is CASIKFPKDTQYF.

The count of this clone is one. V is TRBV20-1 and J is TRBJ1-1, with a possible D match to TRBD1 (6 bases). The CDR3 contains 11 residues. V gave up 4 bases and J gave up 10 bases, with 13 bases separating them. Germline V gene data show CDR1 as DFQATT and CDR2 as SNEGSKA (reference sequence). The CDR3, as DNA: TGCAGTGCTAAACAGGGAGAGGGAGCTTTCTTT. Its translation: CSAKQGEGAFF.

The sample holds one count of this clone. V usage is TRBV10-3 and J usage is TRBJ2-7, with 7 bases lining up with TRBD1. This CDR3 contains 15 residues. V shed 2 bases, J shed 5 bases, and the junction held 9 bases outside the gene matches. The germline V gene has CDR1 ENHRY and CDR2 SYGVKD. In DNA, the CDR3 is TGTGCCATCAGTGAGCTACAGGGGAGTATCGACGAGCAGTACTTC. Residues: CAISELQGSIDEQYF.

The rearrangement joins TRBV5-6 to TRBJ1-2; D ambiguous. The CDR3 totals 11 residues. Germline V gene sequence: CDR1 SGHDT, CDR2 YYEEEE. V lost 0 bases, J lost 12 bases, and 9 bases lay in between. CDR3 DNA sequence: TGTGCCAGCAGCTTGGCCGGGTACCACACCTTC. Protein product: CASSLAGYHTF.

Concerning this clone itself: This CDR3 is also generated by other DNA sequences in the sample. The gene calls are TRBV27 and TRBJ2-7, with 8 bases matching TRBD2. Germline V gene data show CDR1 as MNHEY and CDR2 as SMNVEV (reference sequence). The CDR3 is 13 residues long. The V segment lost 5 bases and the J segment 3 bases; nucleotides outside the gene matches: 3. The CDR3 nucleotides read TGTGCCAGCAGTCTCCGGGGGGGCTACGAGCAGTACTTC. Encoded protein: CASSLRGGYEQYF.